What follows are 22 T cell receptor beta chains derived from one specimen sequenced in a study of post-analysis software for immune sequencing data. The study's findings and limits: Patients showed TRBV5-6, TRBV5-1 and TRBV20-1 among five TRBV segments more frequent than in controls.

Their target antigens are unknown. The TCR beta cDNA libraries contained unique molecular identifiers. TCRdb re-analysed the PCR reads in MiXCR, keeping a single row per CDR3 protein. The table includes approximately 630,000 distinct CDR3 sequences, 55% to 60% detected once. The material sequenced was blood. Receptor source: a girl under 10 years old with multiple sclerosis.

This rearrangement joins TRBV18 to TRBJ1-4; D gene ambiguous. Germline V gene sequence: CDR1 KGHSH, CDR2 LQKENI. This CDR3 is built from 15 residues. The V and J ends lost 2 bases and 4 bases respectively, with 11 bases between them. DNA for the CDR3: TGTGCCAGCTCACCAGTGGACGGATTTAATGAAAAACTGTTTTTT. Amino acids: CASSPVDGFNEKLFF.

Only a few counts were recorded for this clonotype. The V call is TRBV20-1, the J call TRBJ2-5; D ambiguous. Per germline, CDR1 DFQATT and CDR2 SNEGSKA (reference sequence). CDR3 size: 16 residues. Deletions cut 3 bases from V and 1 base from J, with 18 bases between. CDR3 loop: CSASGPAIGPQETQYF. CDR3 coding DNA: TGCAGTGCTAGCGGGCCTGCGATCGGTCCCCAAGAGACCCAGTACTTC.

This clonotype was seen more than once but under ten times. The chain has TRBV12-3 or TRBV12-4 and TRBJ2-1; possible D gene TRBD2, 5 bases. Trimming took 2 bases from V and 2 from J, leaving 13 bases between them. The CDR3 runs to 16 residues. The chain's CDR3 is CASSLNPREPYNEQFF. In DNA, the CDR3 is TGTGCCAGCAGTTTAAACCCGAGGGAACCCTACAATGAGCAGTTCTTC.

The J gene is TRBJ2-1, the V gene TRBV20-1; D is perhaps TRBD1 (5 bases). The J call may be incorrect, as the DNA end agrees better with TRBJ2-7. The germline V gene encodes CDR1 DFQATT and CDR2 SNEGSKA (reference sequence). The CDR3 runs 14 residues. The CDR3 loop reads CSARDRQGDYEQYF. In DNA, the CDR3 is TGCAGTGCTAGAGATCGCCAGGGTGACTACGAGCAGTACTTC.

This clonotype was seen a handful of times. This chain joins TRBV5-1 and TRBJ2-5, with D unclear. Germline loops: CDR1 SGHRS, CDR2 YFSETQ. V gave up 4 bases and J gave up 5 bases, with 15 bases separating them. This CDR3 contains 14 residues. CDR3: CASSGFVGVETQYF. The CDR3 DNA follows: TGCGCCAGCAGCGGCTTTGTCGGAGTTGAGACCCAGTACTTC. Complete variable domain (other parts from reference TRBV5-1 and TRBJ2-5): KAGVTQTPRYLIKTRGQQVTLSCSPISGHRSVSWYQQTPGQGLQFLFEYFSETQRNKGNFPGRFSGRQFSNSRSEMNVSTLELGDSALYLCASSGFVGVETQYFGPGTRLLVL.

The chain uses TRBV12-3 or TRBV12-4 and TRBJ2-3; TRBD2 matches at 9 bases. There are 15 residues in the CDR3. Trimming took 6 bases from V and 2 from J; bases not matched to a gene: 6. The CDR3 loop reads CASSSLAGLTDTQYF. The CDR3 DNA follows: TGTGCCAGCAGCTCCCTAGCGGGACTCACAGATACGCAGTATTTT.

The V gene is TRBV5-1, the J gene TRBJ1-5; unclear D gene. From germline, CDR1 is SGHRS and CDR2 YFSETQ. The CDR3 loop spans 14 amino acids. The V gene lost 3 bases and the J gene lost 4 bases, with 11 bases spanning the gap. The CDR3 nucleotides are TGCGCCAGCAGCTCTGACCCGGGAAATCAGCCCCAGCATTTT. Translation gives CASSSDPGNQPQHF.

The J gene is TRBJ2-1, the V gene TRBV29-1, with 9 bases that match TRBD1. In germline, CDR1 is SQVTM, CDR2 ANQGSEA. Trimming removed 2 bases from V and 6 bases from J; junction bases left unmatched: 5. The CDR3 is 14 residues long. The CDR3 DNA reads TGCAGCGTTGAAACCGGGACAGGGAGCAATGAGCAGTTCTTC. It is translated as CSVETGTGSNEQFF.

The V gene is TRBV9, the J gene TRBJ1-2; D is possibly TRBD1 (5 bases). This CDR3 is 12 amino acids long. Per germline, CDR1 SGDLS and CDR2 YYNGEE. Trimming pared 6 bases from V and 3 bases from J, leaving 9 bases between. DNA of the CDR3: TGTGCCAGCAAGAGGGGTGACTATGGCTACACCTTC. Amino acids: CASKRGDYGYTF.

The chain has TRBV7-8 and TRBJ2-3; 11 bases match TRBD2. This CDR3 has 17 amino acids. The germline CDR1 and CDR2 sequences are SGHVS and FQNEAQ. The junction had 13 bases not matched to a gene; V was cut back by 8 bases and J by 3 bases. The CDR3 bases are TGTGCCAGCGGCCCCCAACTAGCGGGAGTGGGGACAGATACGCAGTATTTT. Translating gives CASGPQLAGVGTDTQYF.

This clonotype was recorded a few times. This chain uses TRBV7-2 with TRBJ2-1; 8 nucleotides line up with TRBD1. The CDR3 has 15 amino acids. CDR1 is SGHTA, CDR2 FQGNSA, per germline. V gave up 0 bases and J gave up 7 bases; unmatched junction bases: 5. The CDR3 loop reads CASSLAQGAPNEQFF. The CDR3, as DNA: TGTGCCAGCAGCTTAGCGCAGGGGGCGCCTAATGAGCAGTTCTTC.

The chain carries TRBV29-1 and TRBJ1-1, with D perhaps TRBD1 (5 bases). Trimming took 5 bases from V and 2 from J, leaving 9 bases between them. The CDR3 contains 12 residues. The germline V gene encodes CDR1 SQVTM and CDR2 ANQGSEA. The DNA of the CDR3 is TGCAGCGTTTGGGACCGTAACACTGAAGCTTTCTTT. Protein product: CSVWDRNTEAFF. The whole variable domain, filled in from reference TRBV29-1 and TRBJ1-1, reads SAVISQKPSRDICQRGTSLTIQCQVDSQVTMMFWYRQQPGQSLTLIATANQGSEATYESGFVIDKFPISRPNLTFSTLTVSNMSPEDSSIYLCSVWDRNTEAFFGQGTRLTVV.

This rearrangement joins TRBV5-1 to TRBJ2-5; TRBD1 aligns across 10 bases. CDR3 length: 16 amino acids. V shed 0 bases and J 4 bases; nucleotides not matched to a gene: 6. Germline assignment: CDR1 SGHRS and CDR2 YFSETQ. In nucleotides, the CDR3 is TGCGCCAGCAGCTTGGTCGGGACAGGGGAGTCAGAGACCCAGTACTTC. This encodes CASSLVGTGESETQYF. The whole variable domain, filled in from reference TRBV5-1 and TRBJ2-5, reads KAGVTQTPRYLIKTRGQQVTLSCSPISGHRSVSWYQQTPGQGLQFLFEYFSETQRNKGNFPGRFSGRQFSNSRSEMNVSTLELGDSALYLCASSLVGTGESETQYFGPGTRLLVL.

A remark on this clonotype: The final CDR3 position lacks the conserved phenylalanine or tryptophan, pointing to a likely read error. V is TRBV2 and J is TRBJ2-3; 13 bases are shared with TRBD2. Germline V gene lookup returns CDR1 SNHLY and CDR2 FYNNEI. The CDR3 has 16 residues. With V trimmed by 5 bases and J by 0 bases, 2 bases remained unmatched. The CDR3 sequence is CASSRTSGRSTDTQYL. The CDR3, as DNA: TGTGCCAGCAGTCGGACTAGCGGGAGAAGCACAGATACGCAGTATTTG.

The chain has TRBV4-2 and TRBJ1-2; no clear D. V was clipped by 0 bases and J by 4 bases, with 6 bases between them. The CDR3 runs 13 residues. CDR1 and CDR2 (germline): LGHNA, YNFKEQ. CDR3 nucleotides: TGTGCCAGCAGCCAAGAGCGGCTCTATGGCTACACCTTC. Translated, it gives CASSQERLYGYTF.

The rearrangement links TRBV7-2 to TRBJ2-5, with 9 bases identical to TRBD2. Germline-derived CDR1 and CDR2 are SGHTA and FQGNSA. J was trimmed by 6 bases and V by 1 base; bases with no gene match: 9. This CDR3 region has 16 residues. This CDR3 reads CASSLVGGGGAKTQYF. The CDR3 nucleotides are TGTGCCAGCAGCTTAGTAGGCGGCGGGGGGGCAAAGACCCAGTACTTC.

This clonotype appeared a few times. The chain couples TRBV5-1 to TRBJ2-7; TRBD1 agrees at 7 bases. V shed 3 bases and J 9 bases; nucleotides not matched to a gene: 12. The germline CDR1 and CDR2 sequences are SGHRS and YFSETQ. The CDR3 is made up of 14 amino acids. CDR3 region: CASSSGQPAVGQYF. The CDR3 nucleotides are TGCGCCAGCAGCTCGGGACAGCCGGCGGTGGGGCAGTACTTC.

The CDR3 region has the DNA TGTGCCAGCAGTCTCGGGACCGCCCCTAATGAAAAACTGTTTTTT. It is translated as CASSLGTAPNEKLFF. The chain combines TRBV27 with TRBJ1-4; a weak D match, TRBD1 (5 bases). Germline CDR1 and CDR2: MNHEY and SMNVEV (reference sequence). The CDR3 length is 15 residues. The V end lost 5 bases, the J end lost 3 bases, and 13 bases lay between the germline ends.

This chain's CDR3 is CSAINRGQGEKLFF. The DNA for the CDR3 is TGCAGTGCTATCAACAGGGGGCAAGGTGAAAAACTGTTTTTT. The J gene is TRBJ1-4, the V gene TRBV20-1; 9 bases line up with TRBD1. Losses at the gene ends were 4 bases for V and 7 bases for J; bases not matched to a gene: 7. The CDR3 consists of 14 residues. Germline V gives CDR1 DFQATT, CDR2 SNEGSKA (reference sequence).

In this sample, this clonotype turned up a few times. V is TRBV7-9 and J is TRBJ2-1; TRBD2 is a possible D gene (6 bases). Trimming shortened V by 5 bases and J by 2 bases, and 19 bases separated the two germline ends. The V gene's germline CDR1 is SEHNR and CDR2 FQNEAQ (reference sequence). The CDR3 has 17 residues. CDR3 region: CASSLKRGLRTYNEQFF. For the CDR3, the DNA is TGTGCCAGCAGCCTAAAACGGGGGTTGAGGACCTACAATGAGCAGTTCTTC.

The V and J genes are TRBV5-1 and TRBJ2-5, with 8 bases matching TRBD2. Germline V gene sequence: CDR1 SGHRS, CDR2 YFSETQ. The length of the CDR3 is 16 residues. V lost 0 bases to trimming and J lost 1 base; unmatched junction nucleotides: 5. CDR3 sequence reads: CASSLAPAGVQETQYF. The CDR3 coding sequence is TGCGCCAGCAGCTTGGCCCCAGCGGGAGTCCAAGAGACCCAGTACTTC.

This clonotype was picked up many times. The chain recombines TRBV12-3 or TRBV12-4 with TRBJ2-1; no clear D gene. Deletions cut 7 bases from V and 10 bases from J, with 14 bases between. The CDR3 totals 12 residues. CDR3 protein: CASTDPGYEQFF. DNA of the CDR3: TGTGCCAGCACCGATCCCGGCTACGAGCAGTTCTTC.